This T cell receptor beta chain originates from a study of blood T cells in healthy people across ages. Study as a whole: In model experiments, template switching was able to capture about one barcoded beta molecule for every two T cells that were present.

Notes on the study in general: The fall in TCR beta diversity per million T cells was roughly linear with age.

The CDR3 covers 15 residues. V lost 1 base to trimming and J lost 10 bases, with 19 bases between them. CDR1 SNHLY and CDR2 FYNNEI come from the germline V gene. About this clonotype: Its target is not known.

Together with a sample-barcoded 5' primer, a J-beta primer mix was included in a second PCR lasting about 7 to 11 cycles. TCRdb independently ran MiXCR on the 5' RACE reads; one entry per CDR3 protein. Here the sample spans about 640,000 distinct CDR3 sequences, around 54% being singletons. This clonotype was sampled from a man in his sixties in good health. This chain joins TRBV2 and TRBJ1-2, with a weak D call TRBD1 (6 bases). The sequenced sample was blood. The CDR3 spells CASSEVPRPGDDYTF. DNA for the CDR3: TGTGCCAGCAGTGAAGTCCCAAGGCCAGGGGATGACTACACCTTC.